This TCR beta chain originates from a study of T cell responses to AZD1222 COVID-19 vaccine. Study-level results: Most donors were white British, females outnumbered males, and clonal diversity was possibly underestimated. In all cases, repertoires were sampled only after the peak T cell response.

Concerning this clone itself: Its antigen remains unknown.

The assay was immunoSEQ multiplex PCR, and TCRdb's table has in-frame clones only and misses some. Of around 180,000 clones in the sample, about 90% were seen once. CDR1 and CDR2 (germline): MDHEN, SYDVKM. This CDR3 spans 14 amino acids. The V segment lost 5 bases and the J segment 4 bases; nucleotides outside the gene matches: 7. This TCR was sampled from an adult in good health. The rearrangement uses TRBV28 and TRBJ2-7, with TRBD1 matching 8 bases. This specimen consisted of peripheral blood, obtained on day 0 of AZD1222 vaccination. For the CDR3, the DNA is TGTGCCAGCAGTGGACAGGGCGTGTTTTACGAGCAGTACTTC. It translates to CASSGQGVFYEQYF.